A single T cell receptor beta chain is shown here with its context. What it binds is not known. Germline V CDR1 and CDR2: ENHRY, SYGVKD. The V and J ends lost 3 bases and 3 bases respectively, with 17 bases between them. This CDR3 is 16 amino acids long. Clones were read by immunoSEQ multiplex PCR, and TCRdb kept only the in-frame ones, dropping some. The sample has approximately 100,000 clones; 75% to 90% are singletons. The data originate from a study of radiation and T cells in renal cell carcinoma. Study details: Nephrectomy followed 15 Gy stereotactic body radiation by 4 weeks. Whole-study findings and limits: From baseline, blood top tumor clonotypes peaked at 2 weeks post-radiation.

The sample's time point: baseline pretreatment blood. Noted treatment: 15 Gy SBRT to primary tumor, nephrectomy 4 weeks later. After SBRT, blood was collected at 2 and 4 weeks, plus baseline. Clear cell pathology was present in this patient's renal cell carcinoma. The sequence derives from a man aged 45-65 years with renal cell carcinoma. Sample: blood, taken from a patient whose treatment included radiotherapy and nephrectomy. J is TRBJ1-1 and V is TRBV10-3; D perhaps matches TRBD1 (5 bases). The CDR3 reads CAISDHPGGDDTEAFF. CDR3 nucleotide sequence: TGTGCCATCAGTGACCATCCAGGCGGGGACGACACTGAAGCTTTCTTT.